The 30 T cell receptor beta chains reported below all come from one sample, sequenced in a study of sequential checkpoint blockade in melanoma. The assay was immunoSEQ multiplex PCR, and TCRdb's table has in-frame clones only and misses some. The table records 6,000 to 9,000 clones, 25% to 35% of them present only once. Treatment given: randomized to nivolumab then ipilimumab (arm A) or the reverse (arm B). The sample was tumor tissue (inferred from file names), taken from a patient given nivolumab and ipilimumab in sequence. These receptors all come from a human donor with melanoma.

The chain recombines TRBV19 with TRBJ2-2; 9 positions agree with TRBD1. The V and J ends lost 1 base and 2 bases, in that order; junction bases with no gene match: 2. The CDR3 consists of 16 residues. Germline V CDR1 and CDR2: LNHDA, SQIVND (reference sequence). In nucleotides, the CDR3 is TGTGCCAGTAGTATAGCGGGACAGGGCAACACCGGGGAGCTGTTTTTT. It encodes CASSIAGQGNTGELFF.

The chain joins TRBV30 to TRBJ2-5; TRBD2 might be the D (5 bases). There are 12 residues in the CDR3. CDR1 is GTSNPN, CDR2 SVGIG, per germline (reference sequence). V lost 2 bases and J lost 5, with 9 bases in between. This CDR3 is CAWSLTGETQYF. The CDR3 DNA is TGTGCCTGGAGTTTAACGGGGGAGACCCAGTACTTC.

The rearrangement joins TRBV6-8 to TRBJ1-2; 9 positions agree with TRBD1. The V and J ends lost 2 bases and 6 bases, in that order; junction bases with no gene match: 7. The germline V gene has CDR1 MNHGY and CDR2 SAAAGT. The CDR3 consists of 15 residues. As DNA, the CDR3 is TGTGCCAGCAGTTACCAGGGACAGGGTACCGATGGCTACACCTTC. Amino acids: CASSYQGQGTDGYTF.

The genes are TRBV18 and TRBJ1-2; the D gene is possibly TRBD1 (6 bases). The CDR3 spans 17 residues. The V gene lost 3 bases and the J gene lost 0 bases, with 17 bases spanning the gap. The germline V gene encodes CDR1 KGHSH and CDR2 LQKENI. CDR3 loop: CASSPQIGDIANYGYTF. CDR3 nucleotides: TGTGCCAGCTCACCCCAGATCGGGGACATTGCTAACTATGGCTACACCTTC. The full variable domain, in which reference TRBV18 and TRBJ1-2 provide the parts outside the CDR3, is NAGVMQNPRHLVRRRGQEARLRCSPMKGHSHVYWYRQLPEEGLKFMVYLQKENIIDESGMPKERFSAEFPKEGPSILRIQQVVRGDSAAYFCASSPQIGDIANYGYTFGSGTRLTVV.

This chain joins TRBV6-8 and TRBJ2-1, with a possible D match to TRBD1 (6 bases). This CDR3 has 12 amino acids. Per germline, CDR1 MNHGY and CDR2 SAAAGT. Trimming took off 8 bases at V and 11 bases at J, with 16 bases between the two ends. DNA for the CDR3: TGTGCCAGCGGAACAAACAGGGAACAGCAGTTCTTC. Amino acid sequence: CASGTNREQQFF.

This sequence joins TRBV19 and TRBJ1-2; 7 nucleotides line up with TRBD1. This CDR3 is 16 amino acids long. Germline-derived CDR1 and CDR2 are LNHDA and SQIVND (reference sequence). J lost 0 bases, V lost 6 bases, and 10 bases had no gene match. The CDR3 reads CASRTFRDRANYGYTF. CDR3 DNA: TGTGCCAGTAGAACTTTCCGGGACAGAGCTAACTATGGCTACACCTTC.

The CDR3 DNA sequence: TGTGCCAGTAGTATTAGCGGGAGTACAGATACGCAGTATTTT. It is translated as CASSISGSTDTQYF. The V and J genes are TRBV19 and TRBJ2-3; 9 nucleotides line up with TRBD2. Per germline, CDR1 LNHDA and CDR2 SQIVND (reference sequence). The CDR3 loop spans 14 amino acids. The trim removed 3 bases at V and 3 bases at J, leaving 1 base unmatched.

The rearrangement uses TRBV30 and TRBJ1-1, with a possible D match to TRBD1 (5 bases). CDR1 is GTSNPN and CDR2 is SVGIG in the germline V gene (reference sequence). The CDR3 covers 14 residues. V gave up 1 base and J gave up 3 bases, with 12 bases separating them. DNA for the CDR3: TGTGCCTGGAGTGGATGGGGCGGCGACACTGAAGCTTTCTTT. Protein product: CAWSGWGGDTEAFF.

This clone is labeled as medium-sized (0.01 to 0.1%). The genes are TRBV6-8 and TRBJ1-1; D gene unclear. Germline V lookup: CDR1 MNHGY, CDR2 SAAAGT. The CDR3 spans 16 residues. Trimming stripped 6 bases from V and 4 bases from J, with 21 bases between. The CDR3 is CASSPEQVWLSTEAFF. The CDR3 DNA reads TGTGCCAGCAGCCCTGAGCAGGTGTGGTTGAGCACTGAAGCTTTCTTT.

V usage is TRBV30 and J usage is TRBJ1-3; D possibly corresponds to TRBD1 (5 bases). V gave up 0 bases and J gave up 7 bases, with 16 bases separating them. The V gene's germline CDR1 is GTSNPN and CDR2 SVGIG (reference sequence). The CDR3 contains 15 residues. The CDR3 reads CAWSVPGEKGNTIYF. CDR3 nucleotides: TGTGCCTGGAGTGTACCTGGGGAGAAGGGGAACACCATATATTTT.

This clone was counted between two and nine times. The rearrangement joins TRBV6-7 to TRBJ2-2; 7 nucleotides agree with TRBD2. TRBV6-7 is an ORF; its function is uncertain. Trimming removed 2 bases from V and 6 bases from J; junction bases left unmatched: 12. The CDR3 has 17 residues. The CDR3 DNA follows: TGTGCCAGCAGTTACATTGTGGGAGGGATCTCTGCCGGGGAGCTGTTTTTT. It codes for CASSYIVGGISAGELFF.

The chain recombines TRBV5-1 with TRBJ1-1, with a weak D call TRBD1 (5 bases). The CDR3 covers 15 residues. Germline CDR1 SGHRS, CDR2 YFSETQ. V lost 0 bases to trimming and J lost 3 bases, with 12 bases between them. The CDR3 nucleotides read TGCGCCAGCAGCTTGGATGGGGGGATGTACACTGAAGCTTTCTTT. The encoded protein is CASSLDGGMYTEAFF.

This clone was observed a single time. V gene TRBV19 combines with J gene TRBJ1-1; the match to TRBD1 covers 7 bases. The length of the CDR3 is 14 residues. The V segment lost 5 bases and the J segment 4 bases; nucleotides outside the gene matches: 7. In germline, CDR1 is LNHDA, CDR2 SQIVND (reference sequence). The CDR3 here is CASSGQVGGTEAFF. For the CDR3, the DNA is TGTGCCAGTAGTGGACAGGTTGGGGGCACTGAAGCTTTCTTT.

In its sample, this clone was seen a few times. V and J are TRBV12-5 and TRBJ1-6; D is possibly TRBD1 (5 bases). CDR1 and CDR2 (germline): LGHNT, FRNRAP. The CDR3 totals 14 residues. Here the CDR3 reads CASMEGPGNSPLHF. CDR3 DNA: TGTGCCAGCATGGAGGGCCCAGGGAATTCACCCCTCCACTTT.

This clone was seen ten or more times. V usage is TRBV9 and J usage is TRBJ1-2; D may be TRBD1 (6 bases). In germline, CDR1 is SGDLS, CDR2 YYNGEE. This CDR3 is 14 amino acids long. V was pared by 2 bases and J by 4 bases, with 12 bases between. In nucleotides, the CDR3 is TGTGCCAGCAGCGTCTCAGGGGTGGGCTATGGCTACACCTTC. Amino acids: CASSVSGVGYGYTF.

This clone was detected a few times. The chain carries TRBV4-1 and TRBJ2-7; TRBD1 is a possible D gene (5 bases). Looked up from germline, CDR1 is MGHRA and CDR2 is YSYEKL. V gave up 3 bases and J gave up 4 bases, with 19 bases separating them. This CDR3 spans 16 amino acids. CDR3 nucleotide sequence: TGCGCCAGCAGCCAGGCTTGGGGCAGGGCCAGGTACGAGCAGTACTTC. It yields the protein CASSQAWGRARYEQYF.

V is TRBV19 and J is TRBJ2-1; 8 bases align to TRBD2. Losses at the gene ends were 3 bases for V and 7 bases for J; bases not matched to a gene: 8. The V gene's germline CDR1 is LNHDA and CDR2 SQIVND (reference sequence). This CDR3 is built from 15 residues. CDR3 amino acids: CASSISRTSLNEQFF. CDR3 coding DNA: TGTGCCAGTAGTATTTCTAGGACTAGCTTGAATGAGCAGTTCTTC. Using reference TRBV19 and TRBJ2-1 for the parts outside the CDR3, the full variable domain is DGGITQSPKYLFRKEGQNVTLSCEQNLNHDAMYWYRQDPGQGLRLIYYSQIVNDFQKGDIAEGYSVSREKKESFPLTVTSAQKNPTAFYLCASSISRTSLNEQFFGPGTRLTVL.

This chain connects TRBV5-1 to TRBJ1-4; no definite D call. Germline assignment: CDR1 SGHRS and CDR2 YFSETQ. The germline V and J ends were trimmed by 0 bases and 7 bases, with 19 bases remaining between them. CDR3 length: 17 residues. DNA of the CDR3: TGCGCCAGCAGCTTGGACTTCTCCCGACAAAGGAGTGAAAAACTGTTTTTT. It encodes CASSLDFSRQRSEKLFF.

The CDR3 sequence: CAWSVIPPHQGANTGELFF. CDR3 DNA sequence: TGTGCCTGGAGTGTTATTCCTCCGCACCAGGGGGCGAACACCGGGGAGCTGTTTTTT. V and J are TRBV30 and TRBJ2-2, with TRBD1 matching 7 bases. The CDR3 length is 19 residues. The V segment lost 0 bases and the J segment 0 bases; nucleotides outside the gene matches: 13. The germline gives CDR1 GTSNPN, CDR2 SVGIG (reference sequence).

This clone has a handful of counts. V usage is TRBV5-1 and J usage is TRBJ1-1, with 7 bases lining up with TRBD1. The CDR3 extends over 14 amino acids. V was clipped by 1 base and J by 2 bases; unmatched bases: 2. Germline loops: CDR1 SGHRS, CDR2 YFSETQ. Written as DNA, the CDR3 is TGCGCCAGCAGCTTGAACAGGGGTAACACTGAAGCTTTCTTT. Translated: CASSLNRGNTEAFF.

The V gene is TRBV29-1, the J gene TRBJ2-1, with D possibly matching TRBD1 (5 bases). CDR3 length equals 14 residues. The V gene lost 3 bases and the J gene lost 0 bases, with 9 bases spanning the gap. Germline CDR1 SQVTM, CDR2 ANQGSEA. This CDR3 is CSVDAGHSYNEQFF. The CDR3, as DNA: TGCAGCGTTGATGCAGGGCACTCCTACAATGAGCAGTTCTTC.

This clone was counted only a few times. The chain carries TRBV23-1 and TRBJ2-1; 8 bases map to TRBD2. TRBV23-1 is designated an ORF whose function remains uncertain. Trimming cost V 6 bases and J 10 bases; bases outside gene matches: 8. The CDR3 is made up of 13 amino acids. DNA for the CDR3: TGCGCCAGCAGCTTGGCGGGAGGTGGGGAGCAGTTCTTC. It encodes CASSLAGGGEQFF.

This clone showed up just a few times. CDR3 region: CASSRLDGADTQYF. DNA for the CDR3: TGTGCCAGCAGCAGGCTGGACGGAGCAGATACGCAGTATTTT. J is TRBJ2-3 and V is TRBV11-3; D is ambiguous. V was trimmed by 5 bases and J by 4 bases, leaving 13 bases between them. This CDR3 has 14 amino acids. Looked up from germline, CDR1 is SGHNT and CDR2 is YENEEA.

This clone occurred a few times. Written as DNA, the CDR3 is TGTGCCAGCAGGGGCCCCACAGGGTACGAGCAGTACTTC. Translation: CASRGPTGYEQYF. V gene TRBV6-8 combines with J gene TRBJ2-7; possibly TRBD1 for D (6 bases). Per the germline V gene, CDR1 is MNHGY and CDR2 is SAAAGT. This CDR3 is 13 amino acids long. V dropped 6 bases and J dropped 4 bases, with 13 bases sitting between them.

V usage is TRBV5-1 and J usage is TRBJ2-5, with TRBD2 identical over 13 bases. The CDR3 consists of 14 residues. The junction had 2 bases not matched to a gene; V was cut back by 4 bases and J by 5 bases. Germline CDR1 SGHRS, CDR2 YFSETQ. The CDR3 loop is CASSTGLAGETQYF. DNA for the CDR3: TGCGCCAGCAGCACGGGACTAGCGGGGGAGACCCAGTACTTC.

CDR3 loop: CASSLNLGLENTGELFF. CDR3 sequence (DNA): TGCGCCAGCAGCTTGAACCTAGGACTAGAGAACACCGGGGAGCTGTTTTTT. The J gene is TRBJ2-2, the V gene TRBV5-1, with TRBD2 identical over 7 bases. V shed 1 base and J 1 base; nucleotides not matched to a gene: 7. The germline V gene has CDR1 SGHRS and CDR2 YFSETQ. The CDR3 is 17 residues long.

This clone was observed a handful of times. The chain has TRBV9 and TRBJ2-1; the D is unclear. Germline CDR1 reads SGDLS; CDR2 reads YYNGEE. The CDR3 consists of 14 residues. Deletions cut 4 bases from V and 4 bases from J, with 12 bases between. CDR3 residues: CASSPTDTYNEQFF. The DNA for the CDR3 is TGTGCCAGCAGCCCTACAGACACGTACAATGAGCAGTTCTTC.

This clone has more than one count but fewer than ten. V and J are TRBV9 and TRBJ1-5, with D possibly TRBD1 on 5 matching bases. Trimming took 0 bases from V and 3 from J, leaving 10 bases between them. CDR1 and CDR2 from the germline V gene are SGDLS and YYNGEE. The CDR3 extends over 15 amino acids. CDR3 in DNA: TGTGCCAGCAGCGTAGGTGACAGACCCAATCAGCCCCAGCATTTT. This encodes CASSVGDRPNQPQHF.

The sample holds many counts of this clone. This chain uses TRBV11-3 with TRBJ2-5, with TRBD1 as a possible D gene (6 bases). CDR3 size: 14 residues. Trimming shortened V by 5 bases and J by 5 bases, and 15 bases separated the two germline ends. Looked up from germline, CDR1 is SGHNT and CDR2 is YENEEA. The CDR3 DNA is TGTGCCAGCAGCCTACAGGGCGGATGGGAGACCCAGTACTTC. It encodes CASSLQGGWETQYF.

This clone was picked up a small number of times. The V call is TRBV6-8, the J call TRBJ2-3, with D possibly matching TRBD2 (6 bases). The length of the CDR3 is 15 residues. V lost 10 bases to trimming and J lost 0 bases, with 17 bases between them. The germline V gene has CDR1 MNHGY and CDR2 SAAAGT. The chain's CDR3 is CATQRRSGSTDTQYF. CDR3 nucleotide sequence: TGTGCCACACAAAGACGCAGCGGGAGCACAGATACGCAGTATTTT.